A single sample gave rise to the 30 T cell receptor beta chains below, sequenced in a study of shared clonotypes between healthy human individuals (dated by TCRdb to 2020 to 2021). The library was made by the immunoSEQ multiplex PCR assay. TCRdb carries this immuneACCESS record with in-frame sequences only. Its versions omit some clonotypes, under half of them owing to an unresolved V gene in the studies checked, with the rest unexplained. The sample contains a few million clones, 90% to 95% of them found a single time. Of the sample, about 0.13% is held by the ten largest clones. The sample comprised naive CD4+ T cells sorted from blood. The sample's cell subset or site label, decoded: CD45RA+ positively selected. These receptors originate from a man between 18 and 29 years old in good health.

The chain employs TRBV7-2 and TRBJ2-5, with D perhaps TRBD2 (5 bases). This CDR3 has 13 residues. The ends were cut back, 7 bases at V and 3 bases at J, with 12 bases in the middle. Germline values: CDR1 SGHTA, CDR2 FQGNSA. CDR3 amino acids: CASTPLGKETQYF. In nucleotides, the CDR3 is TGTGCCAGCACCCCACTCGGGAAAGAGACCCAGTACTTC.

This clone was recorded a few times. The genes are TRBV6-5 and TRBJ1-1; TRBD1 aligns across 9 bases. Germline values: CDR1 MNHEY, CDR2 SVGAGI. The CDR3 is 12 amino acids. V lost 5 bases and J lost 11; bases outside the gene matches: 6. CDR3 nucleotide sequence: TGTGCCAGCAGTGACAGGGGGTTGCGCGCTTTCTTT. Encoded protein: CASSDRGLRAFF.

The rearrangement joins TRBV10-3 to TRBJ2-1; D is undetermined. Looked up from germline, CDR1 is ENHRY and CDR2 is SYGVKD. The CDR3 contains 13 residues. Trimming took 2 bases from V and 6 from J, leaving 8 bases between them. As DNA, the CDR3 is TGTGCCATCAGTGAGGGTGTGGGCAATGAGCAGTTCTTC. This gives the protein CAISEGVGNEQFF.

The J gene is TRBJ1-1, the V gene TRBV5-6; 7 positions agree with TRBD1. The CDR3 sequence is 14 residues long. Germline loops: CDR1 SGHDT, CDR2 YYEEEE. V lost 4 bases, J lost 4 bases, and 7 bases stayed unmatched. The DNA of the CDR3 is TGTGCCAGCAGCGCCTACAGGGGATTCACTGAAGCTTTCTTT. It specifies CASSAYRGFTEAFF.

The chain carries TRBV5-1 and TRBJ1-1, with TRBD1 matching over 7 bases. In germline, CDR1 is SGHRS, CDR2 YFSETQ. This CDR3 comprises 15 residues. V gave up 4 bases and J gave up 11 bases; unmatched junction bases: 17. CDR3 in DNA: TGCGCCAGCAGCCCTGAAGGGTCGGCAGGGGGGAAGGCTTTCTTT. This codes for CASSPEGSAGGKAFF.

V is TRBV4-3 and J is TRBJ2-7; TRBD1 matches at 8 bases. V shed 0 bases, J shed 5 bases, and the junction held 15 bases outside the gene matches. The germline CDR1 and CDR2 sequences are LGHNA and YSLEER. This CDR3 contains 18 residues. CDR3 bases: TGCGCCAGCAGCCAAGAAGATCGACAGGGGTCGTCGAAGCACGAGCAGTACTTC. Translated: CASSQEDRQGSSKHEQYF.

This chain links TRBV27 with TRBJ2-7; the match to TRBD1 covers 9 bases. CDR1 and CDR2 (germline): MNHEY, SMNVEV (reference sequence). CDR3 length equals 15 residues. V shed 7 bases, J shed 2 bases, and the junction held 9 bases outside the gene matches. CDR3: CASNPHRGLAYEQYF. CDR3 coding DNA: TGTGCCAGCAACCCCCACAGGGGGCTCGCCTACGAGCAGTACTTC.

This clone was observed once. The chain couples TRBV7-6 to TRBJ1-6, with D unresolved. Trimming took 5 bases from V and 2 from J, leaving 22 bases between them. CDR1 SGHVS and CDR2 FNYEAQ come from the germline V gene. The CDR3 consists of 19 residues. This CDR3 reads CASSPISIRWKTYNSPLHF. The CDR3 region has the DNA TGTGCCAGCAGCCCCATTTCTATACGTTGGAAAACCTATAATTCACCCCTCCACTTT.

This CDR3 is CASGLPGNEQFF. CDR3 coding DNA: TGTGCTAGTGGTTTGCCGGGGAATGAGCAGTTCTTC. This chain connects TRBV12-5 to TRBJ2-1, with D tentatively TRBD2 (5 bases). The germline V gene encodes CDR1 LGHNT and CDR2 FRNRAP. This CDR3 is built from 12 residues. Trimming cost V 2 bases and J 7 bases, with 6 bases left between them.

The CDR3 spells CASRGLAGVADTQYF. CDR3 coding DNA: TGTGCCAGCAGGGGACTAGCGGGAGTCGCAGATACGCAGTATTTT. The chain recombines TRBV6-5 with TRBJ2-3; TRBD2 matches 14 bases. The ends lost 6 bases at V and 4 bases at J; junction bases unmatched: 3. The CDR3 has 15 amino acids. Per the germline V gene, CDR1 is MNHEY and CDR2 is SVGAGI.

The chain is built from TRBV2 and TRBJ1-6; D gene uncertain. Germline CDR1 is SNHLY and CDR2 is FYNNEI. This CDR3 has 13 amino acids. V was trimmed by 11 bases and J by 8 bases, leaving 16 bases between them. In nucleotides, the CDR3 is TGTGCCGTTGGAGGAGGGAATCATTCACCCCTCCACTTT. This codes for CAVGGGNHSPLHF.

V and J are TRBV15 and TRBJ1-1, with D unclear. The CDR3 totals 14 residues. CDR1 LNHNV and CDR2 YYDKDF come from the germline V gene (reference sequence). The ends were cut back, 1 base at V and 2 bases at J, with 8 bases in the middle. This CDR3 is CATSRGGVNTEAFF. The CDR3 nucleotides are TGTGCCACCAGCAGAGGCGGGGTAAACACTGAAGCTTTCTTT.

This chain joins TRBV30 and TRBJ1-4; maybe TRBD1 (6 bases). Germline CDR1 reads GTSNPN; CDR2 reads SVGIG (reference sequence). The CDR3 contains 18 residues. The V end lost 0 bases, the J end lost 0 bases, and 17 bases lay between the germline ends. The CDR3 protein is CAWSVMAGALATNEKLFF. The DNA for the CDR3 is TGTGCCTGGAGTGTGATGGCAGGGGCGCTTGCAACTAATGAAAAACTGTTTTTT.

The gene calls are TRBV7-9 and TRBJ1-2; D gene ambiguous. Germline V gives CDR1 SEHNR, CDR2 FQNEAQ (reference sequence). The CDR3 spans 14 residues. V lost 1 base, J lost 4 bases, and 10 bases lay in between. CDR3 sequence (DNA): TGTGCCAGCAGCTTAGTGGCCGGAATCTATGGCTACACCTTC. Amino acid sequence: CASSLVAGIYGYTF.

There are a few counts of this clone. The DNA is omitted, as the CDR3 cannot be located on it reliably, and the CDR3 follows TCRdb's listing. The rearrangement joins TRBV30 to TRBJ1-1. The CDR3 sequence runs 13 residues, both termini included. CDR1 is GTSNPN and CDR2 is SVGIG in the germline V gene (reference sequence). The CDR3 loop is CAWSVLRRSEAFF.

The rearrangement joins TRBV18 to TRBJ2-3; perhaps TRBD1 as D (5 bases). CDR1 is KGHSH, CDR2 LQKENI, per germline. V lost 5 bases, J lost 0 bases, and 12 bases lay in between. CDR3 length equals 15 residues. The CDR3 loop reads CASSTGQTSTDTQYF. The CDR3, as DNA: TGTGCCAGCTCAACTGGACAAACTAGCACAGATACGCAGTATTTT.

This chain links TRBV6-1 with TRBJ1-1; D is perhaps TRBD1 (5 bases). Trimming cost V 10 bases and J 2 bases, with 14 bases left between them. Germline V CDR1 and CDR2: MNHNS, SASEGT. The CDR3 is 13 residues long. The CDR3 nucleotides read TGTGCCACCAATTTAGGACATAACACTGAAGCTTTCTTT. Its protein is CATNLGHNTEAFF.

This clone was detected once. The CDR3 spells CASNKGQGGYGYTF. The CDR3 coding sequence is TGTGCCAGTAACAAGGGGCAGGGCGGCTATGGCTACACCTTC. The rearrangement links TRBV19 to TRBJ1-2; TRBD1 might be the D (5 bases). The CDR3 loop spans 14 amino acids. Germline assignment: CDR1 LNHDA and CDR2 SQIVND (reference sequence). The V and J ends lost 7 bases and 4 bases respectively, with 16 bases between them. The complete variable domain, with remaining parts taken from reference TRBV19 and TRBJ1-2, reads DGGITQSPKYLFRKEGQNVTLSCEQNLNHDAMYWYRQDPGQGLRLIYYSQIVNDFQKGDIAEGYSVSREKKESFPLTVTSAQKNPTAFYLCASNKGQGGYGYTFGSGTRLTVV.

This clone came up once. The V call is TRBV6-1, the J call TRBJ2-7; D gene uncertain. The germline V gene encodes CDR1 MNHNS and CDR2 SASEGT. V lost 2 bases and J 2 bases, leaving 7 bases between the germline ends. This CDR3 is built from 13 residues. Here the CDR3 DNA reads TGTGCCAGCAGTGAAAGGCATACCTACGAGCAGTACTTC. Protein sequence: CASSERHTYEQYF.

The CDR3 spells CASSPSGVNEKLFF. The CDR3 DNA is TGTGCCAGCAGTCCATCAGGGGTAAATGAAAAACTGTTTTTT. The rearrangement links TRBV28 to TRBJ1-4; D perhaps matches TRBD1 (6 bases). The CDR3 sequence is 14 residues long. The germline V and J ends were trimmed by 5 bases and 5 bases, with 12 bases remaining between them. Germline CDR1 is MDHEN and CDR2 is SYDVKM.

CDR3 residues: CASRQGTGGNTEAFF. In nucleotides, the CDR3 is TGCGCCAGCAGACAGGGGACAGGCGGGAACACTGAAGCTTTCTTT. The chain employs TRBV5-1 and TRBJ1-1; 8 bases map to TRBD1. This CDR3 has 15 residues. From germline, CDR1 is SGHRS and CDR2 YFSETQ. V shed 5 bases, J shed 1 base, and the junction held 7 bases outside the gene matches. Based on the CDR3 plus reference TRBV5-1 and TRBJ1-1, the full variable domain is KAGVTQTPRYLIKTRGQQVTLSCSPISGHRSVSWYQQTPGQGLQFLFEYFSETQRNKGNFPGRFSGRQFSNSRSEMNVSTLELGDSALYLCASRQGTGGNTEAFFGQGTRLTVV.

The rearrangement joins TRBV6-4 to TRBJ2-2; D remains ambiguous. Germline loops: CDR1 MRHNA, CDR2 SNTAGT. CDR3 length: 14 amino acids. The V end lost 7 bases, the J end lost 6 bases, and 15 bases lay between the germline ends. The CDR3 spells CASKPLPGAGELFF. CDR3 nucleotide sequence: TGTGCCAGCAAGCCCCTTCCTGGGGCCGGGGAGCTGTTTTTT.

The DNA of the CDR3 is TGTGCCAGCAGCTTGGCGGGGCAGGGCTCCTATAATTCACCCCTCCACTTT. Its translation is CASSLAGQGSYNSPLHF. The chain recombines TRBV5-4 with TRBJ1-6, with a tentative D call TRBD1 (5 bases). Looked up from germline, CDR1 is SGHNT and CDR2 is YYREEE (reference sequence). Trimming stripped 0 bases from V and 0 bases from J, with 10 bases between. This CDR3 is 17 amino acids long.

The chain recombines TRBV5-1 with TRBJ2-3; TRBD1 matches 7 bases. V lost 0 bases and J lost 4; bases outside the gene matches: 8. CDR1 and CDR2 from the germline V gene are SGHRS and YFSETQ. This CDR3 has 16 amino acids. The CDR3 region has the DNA TGCGCCAGCAGCTTGGACCCCCCGACAGGGTCAGATACGCAGTATTTT. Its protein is CASSLDPPTGSDTQYF. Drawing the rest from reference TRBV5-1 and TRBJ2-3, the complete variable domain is KAGVTQTPRYLIKTRGQQVTLSCSPISGHRSVSWYQQTPGQGLQFLFEYFSETQRNKGNFPGRFSGRQFSNSRSEMNVSTLELGDSALYLCASSLDPPTGSDTQYFGPGTRLTVL.

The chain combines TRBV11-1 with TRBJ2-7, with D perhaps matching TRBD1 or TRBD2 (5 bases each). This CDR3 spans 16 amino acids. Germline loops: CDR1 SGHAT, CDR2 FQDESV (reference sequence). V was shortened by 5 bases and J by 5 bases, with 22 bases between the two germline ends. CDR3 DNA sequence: TGTGCCAGCAGCCCCATCGACCGGAAATGGGGACACGAGCAGTACTTC. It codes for CASSPIDRKWGHEQYF.

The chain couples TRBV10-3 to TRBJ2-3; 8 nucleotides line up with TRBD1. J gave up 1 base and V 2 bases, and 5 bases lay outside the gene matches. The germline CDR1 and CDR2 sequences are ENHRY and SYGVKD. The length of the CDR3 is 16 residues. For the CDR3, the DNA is TGTGCCATCAGTGAGCATCAGGGACAGGGCACAGATACGCAGTATTTT. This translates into CAISEHQGQGTDTQYF.

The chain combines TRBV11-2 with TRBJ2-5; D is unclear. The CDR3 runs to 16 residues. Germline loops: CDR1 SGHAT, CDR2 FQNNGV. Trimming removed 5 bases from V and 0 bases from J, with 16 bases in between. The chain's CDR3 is CASSPPSTRYQETQYF. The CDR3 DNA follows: TGTGCCAGCAGCCCGCCCTCGACAAGGTACCAAGAGACCCAGTACTTC.

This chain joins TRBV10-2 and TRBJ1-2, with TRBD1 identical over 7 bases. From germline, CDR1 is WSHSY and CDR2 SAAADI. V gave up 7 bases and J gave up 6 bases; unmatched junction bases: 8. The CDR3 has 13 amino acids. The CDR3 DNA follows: TGCGCCAGCAACCCGACAGGGAGGGATGGCTACACCTTC. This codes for CASNPTGRDGYTF.

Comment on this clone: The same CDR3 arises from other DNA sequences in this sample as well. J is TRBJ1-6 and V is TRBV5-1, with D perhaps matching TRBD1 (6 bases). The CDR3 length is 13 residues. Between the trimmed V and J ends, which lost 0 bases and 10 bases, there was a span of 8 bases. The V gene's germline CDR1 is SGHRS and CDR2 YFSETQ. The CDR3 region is CASSLVGGSPLHF. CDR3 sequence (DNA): TGCGCCAGCAGCTTGGTGGGGGGCTCACCCCTCCACTTT.

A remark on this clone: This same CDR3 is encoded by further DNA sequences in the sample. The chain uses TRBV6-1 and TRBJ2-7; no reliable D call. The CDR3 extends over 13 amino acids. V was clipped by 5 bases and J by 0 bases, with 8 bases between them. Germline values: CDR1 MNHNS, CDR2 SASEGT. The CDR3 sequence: CASSRTHSYEQYF. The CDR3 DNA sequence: TGTGCCAGCAGTAGGACCCACTCCTACGAGCAGTACTTC.